The rows below give T cell receptor beta chains drawn from one sample of a study of T cell repertoires in cytomegalovirus infection. TCRdb reprocessed the reads with MiXCR, giving one entry per CDR3 protein. The sample shows more than 650,000 distinct CDR3 sequences, roughly 35% of them seen only once. The sequenced material came from PBMCs. The receptors were sampled from a human donor in good health (CMV status not recorded). Some clones in this sample may be carry-over from other donors' samples. The CDR3 runs from the conserved cysteine through the conserved F or W. Each record gives: D gene, V gene, J gene, clone size, CDR3 protein, CDR3 DNA. A D gene is named only where the DNA matches it firmly. Clone size is shown for a subset of rows, as once, few, many or a class of expanded clone.

d_call: -
v_call: TRBV12-3/TRBV12-4
j_call: TRBJ1-1
clone_size: -
cdr3_aa: CASSSYGGTEAFF
cdr3_nt: TGTGCCAGCAGCTCCTACGGAGGCACTGAAGCTTTCTTT

d_call: TRBD2
v_call: TRBV28
j_call: TRBJ2-1
clone_size: few
cdr3_aa: CATLLAGAGNEQFF
cdr3_nt: TGTGCCACCCTACTAGCGGGAGCGGGCAATGAGCAGTTCTTC

d_call: TRBD1
v_call: TRBV27
j_call: TRBJ1-1
clone_size: few
cdr3_aa: CASTVDRGHTEAFF
cdr3_nt: TGTGCCAGCACCGTTGACAGGGGGCACACTGAAGCTTTCTTT

d_call: -
v_call: TRBV7-9
j_call: TRBJ1-1
clone_size: few
cdr3_aa: CASSLNWGDTEAFF
cdr3_nt: TGTGCCAGCAGCTTAAACTGGGGGGACACTGAAGCTTTCTTT

d_call: TRBD2
v_call: TRBV20-1
j_call: TRBJ2-1
clone_size: few
cdr3_aa: CSASSGRKLDQFF
cdr3_nt: TGCAGTGCTAGTAGCGGGAGGAAACTAGACCAGTTCTTC

d_call: -
v_call: TRBV15
j_call: TRBJ2-1
clone_size: few
cdr3_aa: CATSRERSGGAYNEQFF
cdr3_nt: TGTGCCACCAGCAGAGAAAGGTCCGGCGGGGCCTACAATGAGCAGTTCTTC

d_call: TRBD2
v_call: TRBV28
j_call: TRBJ2-3
clone_size: -
cdr3_aa: CASSLPSGVTQYF
cdr3_nt: TGTGCCAGCTCTCTACCAAGCGGGGTCACGCAGTATTTT

d_call: -
v_call: TRBV4-1
j_call: TRBJ1-5
clone_size: few
cdr3_aa: CASSQGMGEPQHF
cdr3_nt: TGCGCCAGCAGCCAAGGGATGGGGGAGCCCCAGCATTTT

d_call: TRBD2
v_call: TRBV12-3/TRBV12-4
j_call: TRBJ2-5
clone_size: -
cdr3_aa: CASSSSGSQETQYF
cdr3_nt: TGTGCCAGCAGTAGCAGCGGGAGCCAAGAGACCCAGTACTTC

d_call: TRBD2
v_call: TRBV29-1
j_call: TRBJ2-3
clone_size: -
cdr3_aa: CSGREPITDTQYF
cdr3_nt: TGCAGCGGGCGGGAGCCCATCACAGATACGCAGTATTTT

d_call: TRBD2
v_call: TRBV7-9
j_call: TRBJ2-3
clone_size: -
cdr3_aa: CASSPMAGVTDTQYF
cdr3_nt: TGTGCCAGCAGCCCCATGGCGGGGGTTACAGATACGCAGTATTTT

d_call: TRBD1
v_call: TRBV6-1
j_call: TRBJ1-2
clone_size: -
cdr3_aa: CVSTGDRGGYTF
cdr3_nt: TGTGTCTCAACGGGGGACAGAGGTGGCTACACCTTC

d_call: -
v_call: TRBV5-1
j_call: TRBJ2-7
clone_size: -
cdr3_aa: CASSPGAVRAYEQYF
cdr3_nt: TGCGCCAGCAGCCCCGGGGCAGTGCGCGCCTACGAGCAGTACTTC

d_call: -
v_call: TRBV29-1
j_call: TRBJ2-5
clone_size: few
cdr3_aa: CSVVRVETQYF
cdr3_nt: TGCAGCGTTGTCAGGGTAGAGACCCAGTACTTC

d_call: -
v_call: TRBV25-1
j_call: TRBJ1-2
clone_size: -
cdr3_aa: CASSGGRNGGFYGYTF
cdr3_nt: TGTGCCAGCAGTGGGGGAAGGAACGGCGGTTTCTATGGCTACACCTTC

d_call: TRBD1
v_call: TRBV5-1
j_call: TRBJ2-7
clone_size: few
cdr3_aa: CASSFSTGGPYEQYF
cdr3_nt: TGCGCCAGCAGCTTTTCGACAGGGGGGCCCTACGAGCAGTACTTC

d_call: TRBD1
v_call: TRBV7-3
j_call: TRBJ2-7
clone_size: few
cdr3_aa: CASSLTGVDEQYF
cdr3_nt: TGTGCCAGCAGCCTGACAGGGGTGGACGAGCAGTACTTC

d_call: -
v_call: TRBV6-5
j_call: TRBJ1-5
clone_size: -
cdr3_aa: CASSYRGGLGQPQHF
cdr3_nt: TGTGCCAGCAGTTATCGAGGGGGATTAGGGCAGCCCCAGCATTTT

d_call: TRBD1
v_call: TRBV15
j_call: TRBJ1-2
clone_size: many
cdr3_aa: CATSALDRPHYGYTF
cdr3_nt: TGTGCCACCAGCGCCCTGGACAGGCCCCACTATGGCTACACCTTC

d_call: -
v_call: TRBV7-8
j_call: TRBJ1-5
clone_size: -
cdr3_aa: CARRYVPGGGYSNQPQHF
cdr3_nt: TGTGCCCGCCGCTATGTTCCAGGAGGAGGCTATAGCAATCAGCCCCAGCATTTT

d_call: TRBD2
v_call: TRBV29-1
j_call: TRBJ2-3
clone_size: -
cdr3_aa: CSVEWGCGSVDTQYF
cdr3_nt: TGCAGCGTTGAATGGGGTTGCGGGAGTGTAGATACGCAGTATTTT

d_call: -
v_call: TRBV30
j_call: TRBJ1-3
clone_size: few
cdr3_aa: CAWGGGPGNTIYF
cdr3_nt: TGTGCCTGGGGGGGCGGACCTGGAAACACCATATATTTT

d_call: TRBD1
v_call: TRBV19
j_call: TRBJ2-1
clone_size: -
cdr3_aa: CASSPLQGVCYNEQFF
cdr3_nt: TGTGCCAGTAGTCCGTTACAGGGGGTTTGCTACAATGAGCAGTTCTTC

d_call: TRBD1
v_call: TRBV27
j_call: TRBJ1-1
clone_size: few
cdr3_aa: CASSSTGYEGTEAFF
cdr3_nt: TGTGCCAGCAGTTCGACAGGGTATGAGGGCACTGAAGCTTTCTTT

d_call: -
v_call: TRBV29-1
j_call: TRBJ2-5
clone_size: few
cdr3_aa: CSVEHIQETQYF
cdr3_nt: TGCAGCGTTGAACATATCCAAGAGACCCAGTACTTC

d_call: -
v_call: TRBV11-3
j_call: TRBJ2-7
clone_size: -
cdr3_aa: CATQNSGLEDYEQYF
cdr3_nt: TGTGCCACCCAGAATTCGGGACTTGAGGACTACGAGCAGTACTTC

d_call: -
v_call: TRBV20-1
j_call: TRBJ1-1
clone_size: -
cdr3_aa: CSAAPGPLEAFF
cdr3_nt: TGCAGTGCCGCCCCGGGCCCCCTTGAAGCTTTCTTT

d_call: TRBD1
v_call: TRBV28
j_call: TRBJ1-1
clone_size: -
cdr3_aa: CASRPPRTGWFTEAFF
cdr3_nt: TGTGCCAGCAGACCCCCTAGGACAGGGTGGTTCACTGAAGCTTTCTTT

d_call: -
v_call: TRBV7-2
j_call: TRBJ1-5
clone_size: many
cdr3_aa: CASSLAQGRSNQPQHF
cdr3_nt: TGTGCCAGCAGCTTAGCGCAGGGGAGAAGCAATCAGCCCCAGCATTTT

d_call: -
v_call: TRBV25-1
j_call: TRBJ2-1
clone_size: -
cdr3_aa: CASSPPWGSSYNEQFF
cdr3_nt: TGTGCCAGCAGCCCCCCCTGGGGGAGCTCCTACAATGAGCAGTTCTTC

d_call: -
v_call: TRBV7-6
j_call: TRBJ1-1
clone_size: many
cdr3_aa: CASSLAVRGTEAFF
cdr3_nt: TGTGCCAGCAGCTTAGCGGTGCGCGGCACTGAAGCTTTCTTT

d_call: -
v_call: TRBV7-2
j_call: TRBJ1-6
clone_size: few
cdr3_aa: CASSLGTSSYNSPLHF
cdr3_nt: TGTGCCAGCAGCTTGGGGACAAGCTCCTATAATTCACCCCTCCACTTT

d_call: -
v_call: TRBV6-2/TRBV6-3
j_call: TRBJ2-5
clone_size: -
cdr3_aa: CASSYPIPRKRVNQETQYF
cdr3_nt: TGTGCCAGCAGTTACCCTATCCCTAGGAAGCGGGTTAACCAAGAGACCCAGTACTTC

d_call: TRBD2
v_call: TRBV29-1
j_call: TRBJ2-2
clone_size: -
cdr3_aa: CSAIGLAGGGRPGELFF
cdr3_nt: TGCAGCGCCATCGGACTAGCGGGAGGGGGACGGCCCGGGGAGCTGTTTTTT

d_call: -
v_call: TRBV11-2
j_call: TRBJ2-7
clone_size: once
cdr3_aa: CASSPSSRLYEQYF
cdr3_nt: TGTGCCAGCAGCCCAAGCTCCCGACTCTACGAGCAGTACTTC

d_call: -
v_call: TRBV14
j_call: TRBJ1-3
clone_size: few
cdr3_aa: CASSQDDEVYYSGNTIYF
cdr3_nt: TGTGCCAGCAGCCAAGATGACGAGGTCTACTACTCTGGAAACACCATATATTTT

d_call: -
v_call: TRBV28
j_call: TRBJ1-5
clone_size: -
cdr3_aa: CASRPLGGVRQPQHF
cdr3_nt: TGTGCCAGCAGACCCCTAGGGGGGGTCCGTCAGCCCCAGCATTTT

d_call: TRBD2
v_call: TRBV9
j_call: TRBJ2-5
clone_size: -
cdr3_aa: CASALAGEETQYF
cdr3_nt: TGTGCCAGCGCACTAGCGGGAGAAGAGACCCAGTACTTC

d_call: TRBD1
v_call: TRBV7-8
j_call: TRBJ2-7
clone_size: few
cdr3_aa: CASSLASGTGRYEQYF
cdr3_nt: TGTGCCAGCAGCTTAGCTTCCGGGACAGGGCGGTACGAGCAGTACTTC

d_call: TRBD1
v_call: TRBV5-1
j_call: TRBJ1-2
clone_size: -
cdr3_aa: CASRLPGQGRLDYGYTF
cdr3_nt: TGCGCCAGCAGGCTACCGGGACAGGGGCGTCTAGACTATGGCTACACCTTC

d_call: TRBD1
v_call: TRBV6-8
j_call: TRBJ1-2
clone_size: few
cdr3_aa: CASSGTAYGYTF
cdr3_nt: TGTGCCAGCAGTGGGACAGCGTATGGCTACACCTTC